This T cell receptor beta chain appears in the sequencing data of a study of cytomegalovirus exposure and HLA in healthy donors. Each of the donors was a healthy bone marrow donor. Worth noting for this clone: What it recognizes is unknown.

This CDR3 contains 14 residues. V lost 3 bases and J 4 bases, leaving 13 bases between the germline ends. Germline CDR1 reads KGHSH; CDR2 reads LQKENI. Notes on the study in general: In an earlier analysis, productive rearrangement rates for most beta V segments clustered near 87% or 30%.

PCR amplification relied on 60 Vbeta primers (plus 13 Jbeta primers). Sequenced by immunoSEQ multiplex PCR; TCRdb stores in-frame clones only, minus some. The listing records about 160,000 clones. Sequenced sample: PBMCs. The chain couples TRBV18 to TRBJ2-7; possible D gene TRBD1, 5 bases. This clonotype was sampled from a woman aged 60-70 years in good health and CMV-seronegative. CDR3: CASSPVTGPYEQYF. In DNA, the CDR3 is TGTGCCAGCTCACCGGTAACAGGACCTTACGAGCAGTACTTC.